A single sample is the source of the 29 T cell receptor beta chains below, sequenced in a study of blood T cell repertoires in COVID-19. TCRdb's table, derived via immunoSEQ multiplex PCR, lists solely in-frame clones and lacks some. The sample includes roughly 250,000 clones, about 80% of them seen just once. Sequencing used peripheral blood. These receptor sequences come from a woman aged 80 or over with acute or convalescent COVID-19.

The chain couples TRBV5-5 to TRBJ1-5, with D uncertain. CDR3 length: 16 residues. Trimming pared 0 bases from V and 4 bases from J, leaving 14 bases between. Per the germline V gene, CDR1 is SGHKS and CDR2 is YYEKEE (reference sequence). DNA of the CDR3: TGTGCCAGCAGCTTGGCTAACAGAGTAGGAAATCAGCCCCAGCATTTT. It is translated as CASSLANRVGNQPQHF.

The chain carries TRBV5-1 and TRBJ1-4; possibly TRBD1 for D (5 bases). The germline V gene has CDR1 SGHRS and CDR2 YFSETQ. This CDR3 is 14 amino acids long. Trimming removed 4 bases from V and 7 bases from J, with 14 bases in between. The CDR3 DNA sequence: TGCGCCAGCAGCGATACAGGTCCCGGTGAAAAACTGTTTTTT. This encodes CASSDTGPGEKLFF.

This chain joins TRBV4-2 and TRBJ2-1; TRBD1 matches at 7 bases. This CDR3 comprises 15 residues. The V segment lost 3 bases and the J segment 9 bases; nucleotides outside the gene matches: 11. Germline-derived CDR1 and CDR2 are LGHNA and YNFKEQ. In nucleotides, the CDR3 is TGTGCCAGCAGCCAGGAGACAGGGACCCACGGTGAGCAGTTCTTC. This gives the protein CASSQETGTHGEQFF.

The rearrangement links TRBV6-6 to TRBJ1-2, with TRBD1 as a possible D gene (5 bases). The CDR3 has 13 amino acids. The V end lost 6 bases, the J end lost 1 base, and 9 bases lay between the germline ends. Per the germline V gene, CDR1 is MNHNY and CDR2 is SVGAGI (reference sequence). CDR3 sequence (DNA): TGTGCCAGCAGCCTGACAGATAACTATGGCTACACCTTC. Amino acid sequence: CASSLTDNYGYTF.

The rearrangement links TRBV5-1 to TRBJ2-3, with a weak D call TRBD1 (6 bases). CDR1 is SGHRS and CDR2 is YFSETQ in the germline V gene. The CDR3 is 18 residues long. V was cut by 3 bases and J by 5 bases, with 25 bases left in between. The CDR3 loop reads CASSSSYNPGALRDTQYF. The CDR3 nucleotides read TGCGCCAGCAGCTCCTCCTACAACCCAGGGGCGCTCAGAGATACGCAGTATTTT.

The CDR3 spells CASHPGGRSNQPQHF. DNA for the CDR3: TGTGCCAGCCATCCGGGGGGGAGGAGCAATCAGCCCCAGCATTTT. The chain carries TRBV2 and TRBJ1-5, with D maybe TRBD1 (5 bases). V was shortened by 8 bases and J by 1 base, with 15 bases between the two germline ends. The CDR3 has 15 residues. Germline V lookup: CDR1 SNHLY, CDR2 FYNNEI.

This clone was seen once. The V call is TRBV5-6, the J call TRBJ2-5; TRBD2 matches at 9 bases. J gave up 4 bases and V 0 bases, and 4 bases lay outside the gene matches. The CDR3 loop spans 15 amino acids. Germline CDR1 and CDR2: SGHDT and YYEEEE. CDR3 sequence (DNA): TGTGCCAGCAGCTTGGGTGCGGGGGGGCGAGAGACCCAGTACTTC. It codes for CASSLGAGGRETQYF.

The chain joins TRBV5-1 to TRBJ2-1; 7 nucleotides agree with TRBD2. The ends lost 0 bases at V and 6 bases at J; junction bases unmatched: 9. CDR1 and CDR2 (germline): SGHRS, YFSETQ. The CDR3 is 16 amino acids. The CDR3 sequence: CASSLVAGAGVNEQFF. DNA of the CDR3: TGCGCCAGCAGCTTGGTTGCTGGGGCGGGGGTCAATGAGCAGTTCTTC.

The V call is TRBV11-2, the J call TRBJ2-1, with TRBD2 as a possible D gene (6 bases). Germline CDR1 SGHAT, CDR2 FQNNGV. The CDR3 totals 17 residues. The ends were cut back, 6 bases at V and 4 bases at J, with 22 bases in the middle. This CDR3 is CASRDWRDSTSYNEQFF. The CDR3 DNA reads TGTGCCAGCAGGGACTGGAGGGACTCCACTTCTTACAATGAGCAGTTCTTC.

The rearrangement links TRBV12-3 or TRBV12-4 to TRBJ1-1; 7 bases fit TRBD1. The trim removed 6 bases at V and 3 bases at J, leaving 4 bases unmatched. The CDR3 contains 13 residues. The CDR3 protein is CASRETGDTEAFF. For the CDR3, the DNA is TGTGCCAGCAGGGAAACAGGGGACACTGAAGCTTTCTTT.

DNA of the CDR3: TGCGCCAGCAGCTTGGCCGGGACAACTGGAAACACCATATATTTT. It is translated as CASSLAGTTGNTIYF. V is TRBV5-1 and J is TRBJ1-3; D may be TRBD1 (6 bases). This CDR3 comprises 15 residues. V gave up 0 bases and J gave up 2 bases, with 9 bases separating them. Germline V gene data show CDR1 as SGHRS and CDR2 as YFSETQ.

This chain connects TRBV2 to TRBJ1-4; D is uncertain. The CDR3 is 14 residues long. Germline V gene data show CDR1 as SNHLY and CDR2 as FYNNEI. Between the trimmed V and J ends, which lost 4 bases and 8 bases, there was a span of 14 bases. Written as DNA, the CDR3 is TGTGCCAGCAGTGGGGGAGGGCTAGGGGAAAAACTGTTTTTT. Protein product: CASSGGGLGEKLFF.

This rearrangement joins TRBV20-1 to TRBJ2-3, with 12 bases fitting TRBD1. Germline CDR1 reads DFQATT; CDR2 reads SNEGSKA (reference sequence). The CDR3 has 15 residues. Trimming removed 3 bases from V and 7 bases from J; junction bases left unmatched: 8. This chain's CDR3 is CSASAPGQGANTQYF. The DNA for the CDR3 is TGCAGTGCTAGTGCTCCGGGACAGGGGGCAAATACGCAGTATTTT.

The genes are TRBV2 and TRBJ1-2; 9 positions match TRBD1. Germline CDR1 reads SNHLY; CDR2 reads FYNNEI. The CDR3 consists of 13 residues. Trimming removed 7 bases from V and 8 bases from J; junction bases left unmatched: 8. The chain's CDR3 is CASTEGQGGGYTF. In DNA, the CDR3 is TGTGCCAGCACTGAGGGACAGGGCGGCGGCTACACCTTC.

This rearrangement joins TRBV2 to TRBJ1-1; 7 positions match TRBD1. Germline CDR1 and CDR2: SNHLY and FYNNEI. The CDR3 extends over 13 amino acids. The trim removed 4 bases at V and 6 bases at J, leaving 5 bases unmatched. CDR3 sequence (DNA): TGTGCCAGCAGTGTGGACAGGACCCCTGAAGCTTTCTTT. This gives the protein CASSVDRTPEAFF.

The rearrangement joins TRBV5-1 to TRBJ1-6; TRBD1 matches at 8 bases. Germline lookup yields CDR1 SGHRS and CDR2 YFSETQ. With 4 bases clipped from V and 5 bases from J, the junction kept 5 bases outside the gene matches. This CDR3 region has 15 residues. The CDR3 loop is CASSPTTGDNSPLHF. Written as DNA, the CDR3 is TGCGCCAGCAGCCCTACGACAGGGGATAATTCACCCCTCCACTTT. The variable domain in full, completed from reference TRBV5-1 and TRBJ1-6, reads KAGVTQTPRYLIKTRGQQVTLSCSPISGHRSVSWYQQTPGQGLQFLFEYFSETQRNKGNFPGRFSGRQFSNSRSEMNVSTLELGDSALYLCASSPTTGDNSPLHFGNGTRLTVT.

The genes are TRBV23-1 and TRBJ2-2; TRBD1 aligns across 9 bases. TRBV23-1 qualifies as an ORF whose function is uncertain. The V gene end was trimmed by 3 bases and the J gene end by 1 base; junction bases not matched to a gene: 3. CDR3 size: 16 residues. The chain's CDR3 is CASSHSGQGNTGELFF. The CDR3 DNA reads TGCGCCAGCAGTCACTCGGGACAGGGGAACACCGGGGAGCTGTTTTTT.

The gene calls are TRBV5-1 and TRBJ1-1; no firm D call. Germline V gives CDR1 SGHRS, CDR2 YFSETQ. The CDR3 covers 13 residues. Trimming shortened V by 0 bases and J by 7 bases, and 10 bases separated the two germline ends. The CDR3 DNA is TGCGCCAGCAGCTTGGGCGGTGAGGGTGAAGCTTTCTTT. It encodes CASSLGGEGEAFF. Variable domain in full (rest from reference TRBV5-1 and TRBJ1-1): KAGVTQTPRYLIKTRGQQVTLSCSPISGHRSVSWYQQTPGQGLQFLFEYFSETQRNKGNFPGRFSGRQFSNSRSEMNVSTLELGDSALYLCASSLGGEGEAFFGQGTRLTVV.

The chain couples TRBV5-1 to TRBJ2-3; 11 bases are a match to TRBD1. CDR1 is SGHRS and CDR2 is YFSETQ in the germline V gene. This CDR3 spans 16 amino acids. The V gene end was trimmed by 5 bases and the J gene end by 4 bases; junction bases not matched to a gene: 9. CDR3 protein: CASRRSGTGGPDTQYF. DNA for the CDR3: TGCGCCAGCAGGAGGTCCGGGACAGGGGGTCCAGATACGCAGTATTTT.

The chain couples TRBV13 to TRBJ1-2, with D unresolved. The CDR3 is 15 residues long. V dropped 0 bases and J dropped 5 bases, with 13 bases sitting between them. Germline V gene data show CDR1 as PRHDT and CDR2 as FYEKMQ (reference sequence). CDR3 sequence reads: CASSLGMLPGYGYTF. Here the CDR3 DNA reads TGTGCCAGCAGCTTAGGCATGCTCCCGGGGTATGGCTACACCTTC.

The chain employs TRBV4-1 and TRBJ2-7; 7 bases are a match to TRBD1. The V segment lost 1 base and the J segment 3 bases; nucleotides outside the gene matches: 6. Per the germline V gene, CDR1 is MGHRA and CDR2 is YSYEKL. The CDR3 runs 15 residues. The CDR3 protein is CASSQGQGGGYEQYF. In nucleotides, the CDR3 is TGCGCCAGCAGCCAAGGACAGGGTGGTGGCTACGAGCAGTACTTC.

This clone was seen only a few times. This sequence joins TRBV7-6 and TRBJ2-5, with TRBD2 matching over 8 bases. CDR1 is SGHVS, CDR2 FNYEAQ, per germline. The CDR3 extends over 14 amino acids. V was clipped by 5 bases and J by 7 bases; unmatched bases: 9. The CDR3 DNA follows: TGTGCCAGCAGCCTTAGCGGGGACACTGGGACCCAGTACTTC. This sequence encodes CASSLSGDTGTQYF.

The rearrangement joins TRBV7-2 to TRBJ2-7; 7 nucleotides agree with TRBD1. The CDR3 has 15 amino acids. CDR1 and CDR2 from the germline V gene are SGHTA and FQGNSA. V lost 3 bases, J lost 0 bases, and 5 bases stayed unmatched. In DNA, the CDR3 is TGTGCCAGCAGCTTTACAGGGGTTAACTCCTACGAGCAGTACTTC. Protein sequence: CASSFTGVNSYEQYF.

The chain links TRBV18 to TRBJ2-3; 9 positions agree with TRBD2. Trimming cost V 3 bases and J 3 bases; bases outside gene matches: 7. This CDR3 has 16 residues. Germline CDR1 KGHSH, CDR2 LQKENI. The CDR3: CASSPSLAGITDTQYF. In nucleotides, the CDR3 is TGTGCCAGCTCACCTTCACTAGCGGGCATAACAGATACGCAGTATTTT.

The chain recombines TRBV7-2 with TRBJ2-5; the D gene is possibly TRBD2 (7 bases). The V end lost 5 bases, the J end lost 5 bases, and 21 bases lay between the germline ends. Germline assignment: CDR1 SGHTA and CDR2 FQGNSA. The CDR3 covers 16 residues. CDR3 protein: CASSPLPGGFKETQYF. CDR3 bases: TGTGCCAGCAGCCCCCTCCCGGGGGGCTTTAAGGAGACCCAGTACTTC.

The CDR3 protein is CASSPGTGVNSPLHF. CDR3 DNA sequence: TGTGCCAGCTCACCAGGGACAGGGGTGAATTCACCCCTCCACTTT. This sequence joins TRBV18 and TRBJ1-6; TRBD1 matches 10 bases. Germline values: CDR1 KGHSH, CDR2 LQKENI. Germline trimming cut 2 bases from V and 7 bases from J; bases unmatched to any gene: 2. The CDR3 is 15 residues long.

This chain uses TRBV4-1 with TRBJ2-7, with 10 bases matching TRBD1. V gave up 7 bases and J gave up 5 bases; unmatched junction bases: 20. The CDR3 length is 18 residues. Per the germline V gene, CDR1 is MGHRA and CDR2 is YSYEKL. CDR3: CASTQETRGTGEPNEQYF. As DNA, the CDR3 is TGCGCCAGCACTCAAGAAACCCGGGGGACAGGGGAGCCAAACGAGCAGTACTTC.

This clone was seen only once. V gene TRBV7-2 combines with J gene TRBJ1-5, with 7 bases that match TRBD1. CDR1 is SGHTA, CDR2 FQGNSA, per germline. Losses at the gene ends were 4 bases for V and 2 bases for J; bases not matched to a gene: 8. CDR3 length equals 16 residues. The DNA of the CDR3 is TGTGCCAGCAGCTCTCATCAGGGGGTGGGCAATCAGCCCCAGCATTTT. Encoded protein: CASSSHQGVGNQPQHF.

This clone has just a few counts. This sequence joins TRBV28 and TRBJ1-2; the D gene is possibly TRBD1 (6 bases). V lost 7 bases, J lost 0 bases, and 12 bases lay in between. The CDR3 loop spans 14 amino acids. CDR1 MDHEN and CDR2 SYDVKM come from the germline V gene. In DNA, the CDR3 is TGTGCCAGCAACCCGACAGGAACTAACTATGGCTACACCTTC. This codes for CASNPTGTNYGYTF.